A selection of T cell receptor beta chains follows, all from one sample in a study of CD8 T cells in Susac syndrome. TCRdb ran MiXCR on the immunoSEQ multiplex PCR reads and lists one entry per CDR3 protein. The data hold 200,000 to 300,000 distinct CDR3 sequences, with 90% to 96% observed a single time. The specimen was CD4+ T cells from PBMCs. The source of these receptors is a human donor with Susac syndrome. Each CDR3 is given with its conserved first and last residue. The order of the fields is D gene, V gene, J gene, clone size, CDR3 DNA, CDR3 protein. A D gene is named only where the DNA matches it firmly. Expanded clones get a size class; other rows say once, few or many, or leave the size out.

.	TRBV1	TRBJ1-1	.	TGCACCAGCAGCCAAGGGGACAGGGGAGCTTTCTTT	CTSSQGDRGAFF
TRBD2	TRBV20-1	TRBJ2-1	.	TGCAGTGCCCACCCGACTAGCGGGGCACTCGATGAGCAGTTCTTC	CSAHPTSGALDEQFF
TRBD2	TRBV20-1	TRBJ2-3	.	TGCAGTGCTGCGGGGACTAGCGGGAGGGCCAATACGCAGTATTTT	CSAAGTSGRANTQYF
.	TRBV14	TRBJ2-2	.	TGTGCCAGCAGCCTAAGTCAGGAACGCGGGGAGCTGTTTTTT	CASSLSQERGELFF
.	TRBV20-1	TRBJ1-5	.	TGCAGTGCTAGAGGGATGGGGGGCAGGGCGGATCAGCCCCAGCATTTT	CSARGMGGRADQPQHF
.	TRBV7-9	TRBJ2-3	.	TGTGCCAGCAGCTTCAAGTCGGGCACAGATACGCAGTATTTT	CASSFKSGTDTQYF
.	TRBV20-1	TRBJ1-1	.	TGCAGTGCAGTCCTGGACCGTGAAGCTTTCTTT	CSAVLDREAFF
.	TRBV11-2	TRBJ2-7	.	TGTGCCAGCAGCCCCACTAGCCCGGGTGGCGAGCAGTACTTC	CASSPTSPGGEQYF
TRBD2	TRBV9	TRBJ2-5	.	TGTGCCAGCAGCGTGACGGGAGGGGGAGAGACCCAGTACTTC	CASSVTGGGETQYF
.	TRBV5-1	TRBJ2-1	.	TGCGCCAGCAGCTCAGTAGTGGGTGGGGGCAATGAGCAGTTCTTC	CASSSVVGGGNEQFF
.	TRBV20-1	TRBJ2-5	.	TGCAGTGCTAGCACGGCCCAGTACTTC	CSASTAQYF
.	TRBV9	TRBJ2-2	once	TGTGCCAGCAGCGTCTTAGGGTTGGTCGTGCCCGGGGAGCTGTTTTTT	CASSVLGLVVPGELFF
.	TRBV30	TRBJ1-4	.	TGTGCCTGGAGTGTAGCCCACGGGGGTGAAAAACTGTTTTTT	CAWSVAHGGEKLFF
TRBD2	TRBV20-1	TRBJ2-1	.	TGCAGTGCTAGGGTCGCTAGCGGGAGTCCCTACAATGAGCAGTTCTTC	CSARVASGSPYNEQFF
.	TRBV30	TRBJ1-2	.	TGTGCCTGGAATGGTAGGGGTGGTGGCTACACCTTC	CAWNGRGGGYTF
TRBD2	TRBV27	TRBJ2-1	.	TGTGCCAGCAGTTTTACCCTAGCGGGAGGCAATGAGCAGTTCTTC	CASSFTLAGGNEQFF
.	TRBV3-1	TRBJ1-5	.	TGTGCCAGCAGCCAAGCGGCCCAGGGGCAGCCCCAGCATTTT	CASSQAAQGQPQHF
TRBD1	TRBV7-9	TRBJ2-3	.	TGTGCCAGCAGCCACTCCCGGGACAGATTCACAGATACGCAGTATTTT	CASSHSRDRFTDTQYF
.	TRBV7-3	TRBJ1-1	.	TGTGCCAGCAGCGCGGACGGGAACACTGAAGCTTTCTTT	CASSADGNTEAFF
.	TRBV30	TRBJ2-1	.	TGTGCCTGGAGTGCAAGCCGCGCATACAGGGTGGGCAATGAGCAGTTCTTC	CAWSASRAYRVGNEQFF
TRBD1	TRBV5-1	TRBJ2-5	once	TGCGCCAGCACCCTCGGGACAGCACAAGAGACCCAGTACTTC	CASTLGTAQETQYF
.	TRBV11-2	TRBJ2-5	.	TGTGCCAGCAGCTTAAATGCGGGGAGAGGAGAGACCCAGTACTTC	CASSLNAGRGETQYF
.	TRBV3-1	TRBJ2-7	.	TGTGCCAGCAGCCTCCACGGTTCCTACGAGCAGTACTTC	CASSLHGSYEQYF
.	TRBV29-1	TRBJ1-1	.	TGCAGCGTTGAAATCCTAGGCAGGATGAACACTGAAGCTTTCTTT	CSVEILGRMNTEAFF
.	TRBV7-2	TRBJ2-7	.	TGTGCCAGCTCGCGGGGCGGGCATGAGGCGTACGAGCAGTACTTC	CASSRGGHEAYEQYF
.	TRBV18	TRBJ1-2	.	TGTGCCAGCTCACCACCCCAGGGGAATGGCTACACCTTC	CASSPPQGNGYTF
.	TRBV7-9	TRBJ2-3	.	TGTGCCAGCAGCCCGTCACATCTTAAGGGTACGCAGTATTTT	CASSPSHLKGTQYF
TRBD1	TRBV14	TRBJ1-2	.	TGTGCCAGCAGCCGGATAAAGATAGGGACAGCTAACTATGGCTACACCTTC	CASSRIKIGTANYGYTF
.	TRBV29-1	TRBJ2-5	.	TGCAGCCTCATTGCGGGGGCCGTTCAAGAGACCCAGTACTTC	CSLIAGAVQETQYF